This T cell receptor (beta chain) was identified during a study of PD-1 blockade in mismatch repair-deficient tumors. Some clones are missing from TCRdb's copy, which holds only in-frame ones; the method was immunoSEQ multiplex PCR. The data contain around 23,000 clones, 83% of them singletons. Per the germline V gene, CDR1 is SGHKS and CDR2 is YYEKEE (reference sequence). Trimming removed 3 bases from V and 3 bases from J, with 4 bases in between. The CDR3 is 12 residues long. The sequences come from peripheral blood, collected 12 weeks after starting pembrolizumab. The receptor's source is an adult with mismatch repair-deficient cancer. The J gene is TRBJ1-3, the V gene TRBV5-5; no reliable D call. The DNA of the CDR3 is TGTGCCAGCAGCTCTGTTGGAAACACCATATATTTT. Translation gives CASSSVGNTIYF.